This T cell receptor (beta chain) was sequenced in a study of blood T cell repertoires in COVID-19. Germline CDR1 MNHEY, CDR2 SVGAGI. The CDR3 loop spans 14 amino acids. V dropped 5 bases and J dropped 9 bases, with 14 bases sitting between them. This clone has only one observation. Method: immunoSEQ multiplex PCR; TCRdb's copy keeps in-frame clones and lacks some. The sample carries some 210,000 clones, roughly 84% recorded once. V is TRBV6-5 and J is TRBJ1-6, with D possibly TRBD1 on 5 matching bases. The source is a woman aged 40 to 55 who had recovered from COVID-19. The specimen was peripheral blood. This CDR3 reads CASSQDTAPSPLHF. As DNA, the CDR3 is TGTGCCAGCAGTCAGGACACGGCTCCTTCACCCCTCCACTTT.